Listed below are T cell receptor beta chains from one sample, sequenced in a study of T cell responses to AZD1222 COVID-19 vaccine. Assay: immunoSEQ multiplex PCR; the TCRdb copy retains only in-frame clones and omits some. The top ten clones hold 1.6% of a sample with about 120,000 clones, 75% to 90% of them seen once. The source was peripheral blood, collected on day 0 of AZD1222 vaccination. These receptors were taken from an adult in good health. CDR3s include the opening cysteine and the closing phenylalanine or tryptophan. Fields, in order: V gene, D gene, J gene, clone size, CDR3 DNA, CDR3 protein. D genes are given only for firm matches. Clone size, where shown, is once, few, many, or a class for clones that have expanded.

TRBV7-3	TRBD1	TRBJ1-3	NA	TGTGCCAGCAGCCCGAGGGGGCCTGGAAACACCATATATTTT	CASSPRGPGNTIYF
TRBV27	TRBD1	TRBJ1-1	once	TGTGCCAGCAGTTTTAAGGGACAGGGAGAATGGGCTTTCTTT	CASSFKGQGEWAFF
TRBV7-9	TRBD2	TRBJ2-7	NA	TGTGCCAGCAGCCCAGGCGGGAGTTCCTCAGACGAGCAGTACTTC	CASSPGGSSSDEQYF
TRBV18	NA	TRBJ1-2	NA	TGTGCCAGCTCGACGGGACTGACCTTCTATGGCTACACCTTC	CASSTGLTFYGYTF
TRBV11-3	TRBD1	TRBJ1-1	NA	TGTGCCAGCAGCTTAGGGACAGGATACACTGAAGCTTTCTTT	CASSLGTGYTEAFF
TRBV7-7	TRBD2	TRBJ2-5	NA	TGTGCCAGCAGCTCCCCGGGACTAGAAGAGACCCAGTACTTC	CASSSPGLEETQYF
TRBV7-6	NA	TRBJ1-2	NA	TGTGCCAGCAGCTTCGACATGAACTATGGCTACACCTTC	CASSFDMNYGYTF
TRBV5-1	NA	TRBJ2-7	NA	TGCGCCAGCAGCACTGACAGGGGAGGGTACGAGCAGTACTTC	CASSTDRGGYEQYF
TRBV4-2	TRBD2	TRBJ2-7	NA	TGTGCCAGCAGCCAAGCGACTAGCGGAGCCTACGAGCAGTACTTC	CASSQATSGAYEQYF
TRBV21-1	NA	TRBJ1-1	NA	TGTGCCAGCAGCAAAGAAAGGAAAGAAGAAGGGACAGGGCCTATGAACACTGAAGCTTTCTTT	CASSKERKEEGTGPMNTEAFF
TRBV14	NA	TRBJ1-2	NA	TGTGCCAGCAGCCAAAAGGTCAACTACACCTTC	CASSQKVNYTF
TRBV11-2	TRBD1	TRBJ1-2	NA	TGTGCCAGCAGCTCGACAGGGGGCGGCTATGGCTACACCTTC	CASSSTGGGYGYTF
TRBV28	NA	TRBJ1-2	few	TGTGCCAGCAGTGGGGCTGGGGGGCTCTATGGCTACACCTTC	CASSGAGGLYGYTF
TRBV30	NA	TRBJ2-2	NA	TGTGCCTGGAGTGTGGGCAGTCAGGCCGGGGAGCTGTTTTTT	CAWSVGSQAGELFF
TRBV27	NA	TRBJ1-4	NA	TGTGCCAGCAGATCCTGGCAAGGGGGAGGTGAAAAACTGTTTTTT	CASRSWQGGGEKLFF
TRBV7-9	NA	TRBJ2-3	NA	TGTGCCAGCAGCGTACGAGGTGACAGTAACACAGATACGCAGTATTTT	CASSVRGDSNTDTQYF
TRBV5-1	NA	TRBJ1-1	NA	TGCGCCAGCAGCTTGACCGTAATCACTGAAGCTTTCTTT	CASSLTVITEAFF
TRBV7-3	NA	TRBJ1-5	once	TGTGCCAGCAGCCTATCCTCTGGGGGGCCCCAGCATTTT	CASSLSSGGPQHF
TRBV9	NA	TRBJ1-4	NA	TGTGCCAGCAGCCCATCTCCACGGGCCAGCGAAAAACTGTTTTTT	CASSPSPRASEKLFF
TRBV25-1	NA	TRBJ2-7	few	TGTGCCAGCAGTGTACAGGGTATTGCTGCCGAGCAGTACTTC	CASSVQGIAAEQYF